A selection of T cell receptor beta chains follows, all from one sample in a study of T cell changes during pregnancy in multiple sclerosis. Clones were read by immunoSEQ multiplex PCR, and TCRdb kept only the in-frame ones, dropping some. The data hold about 110,000 clones, with around 90% observed a single time. Material: peripheral blood, obtained in the third trimester of pregnancy. The receptors come from a female donor in good health, enrolled as a control in a pregnancy study. Each CDR3 is given with its conserved first and last residue. The D gene is left open where the match is weak. A row's size may be missing; if present it is once, few, many or a size class.

abundance,v_gene,j_gene,d_gene,CDR3aa,CDR3nt
.,TRBV5-8,TRBJ1-5,.,CASSFTPGQPQHF,TGTGCCAGCAGCTTCACCCCAGGGCAGCCCCAGCATTTT
.,TRBV4-3,TRBJ1-2,.,CASSQDLITGSNYGYTF,TGCGCCAGCAGCCAAGATCTAATTACAGGATCTAACTATGGCTACACCTTC
once,TRBV19,TRBJ2-7,.,CASSIVHRELPYEQYF,TGTGCCAGTAGTATAGTTCACAGGGAATTACCCTACGAGCAGTACTTC
.,TRBV7-6,TRBJ1-2,TRBD1,CASSLIDREDYGYTF,TGTGCCAGCAGCTTAATCGACAGGGAGGACTATGGCTACACCTTC
.,TRBV30,TRBJ2-2,TRBD1,CAWSVRRDRGWKELFF,TGTGCCTGGAGTGTAAGACGGGACAGGGGGTGGAAGGAGCTGTTTTTT
.,TRBV15,TRBJ1-5,TRBD1,CATSRDQRQGLIANQPQHF,TGTGCCACCAGCAGAGATCAGAGACAGGGGCTAATTGCCAATCAGCCCCAGCATTTT
.,TRBV9,TRBJ2-7,.,CASSVAEGYEQYF,TGTGCCAGCAGCGTAGCCGAGGGCTACGAGCAGTACTTC
.,TRBV6-5,TRBJ1-4,.,CASSNQGWYEKLFF,TGTGCCAGCAGTAATCAGGGGTGGTACGAAAAACTGTTTTTT
.,TRBV7-7,TRBJ2-2,TRBD2,CASSLDGGAFDTGELFF,TGTGCCAGCAGCTTAGACGGGGGGGCCTTCGACACCGGGGAGCTGTTTTTT
.,TRBV5-8,TRBJ2-7,.,CASRRLAYEQYF,TGTGCCAGCAGAAGACTCGCCTACGAGCAGTACTTC
.,TRBV30,TRBJ1-2,TRBD1,CAEGTGTYGYTF,TGTGCCGAAGGGACAGGGACGTATGGCTACACCTTC
.,TRBV9,TRBJ2-3,TRBD2,CASSPAGGTDTQYF,TGTGCCAGCAGCCCAGCGGGGGGCACAGATACGCAGTATTTT
.,TRBV30,TRBJ1-1,TRBD1,CAWGDRLEAFF,TGTGCCTGGGGGGACAGGCTAGAAGCTTTCTTT
.,TRBV2,TRBJ2-7,TRBD2,CASIPGLAGERSYEQYF,TGTGCCAGCATTCCGGGACTAGCGGGGGAGCGCTCCTACGAGCAGTACTTC
.,TRBV7-7,TRBJ1-3,TRBD1,CASSLLGKGTGTGNTIYF,TGTGCTAGCAGCTTACTAGGGAAGGGGACAGGGACTGGAAACACCATATATTTT
.,TRBV5-4,TRBJ2-5,TRBD1,CASSYWTGGPETQYF,TGTGCCAGCAGCTATTGGACAGGGGGCCCAGAGACCCAGTACTTC
.,TRBV2,TRBJ1-3,.,CASSKGPRGNTIYF,TGTGCCAGCAGTAAGGGGCCGAGAGGAAACACCATATATTTT
.,TRBV7-8,TRBJ1-4,.,CASSLGDSFSF,TGTGCCAGCAGCTTAGGCGACAGCTTTTCTTTT
.,TRBV28,TRBJ1-1,.,CASSEEVREAFF,TGTGCCAGCTCAGAGGAGGTTCGTGAAGCTTTCTTT
.,TRBV6-5,TRBJ2-3,TRBD2,CASSTSGGTLPQYF,TGTGCCAGCAGTACTAGCGGGGGTACGCTGCCGCAGTATTTT
.,TRBV27,TRBJ1-5,TRBD1,CASSLITGGYPNQPQHF,TGTGCCAGCAGTTTAATAACAGGGGGTTACCCAAATCAGCCCCAGCATTTT
.,TRBV5-8,TRBJ2-7,.,CASPGRSSYEQYF,TGTGCCAGCCCGGGGAGAAGCTCCTACGAGCAGTACTTC
.,TRBV7-3,TRBJ2-7,.,CASSLTRRTTLYEQYF,TGTGCCAGCAGCTTAACCCGACGTACTACTCTGTACGAGCAGTACTTC
.,TRBV6-5,TRBJ2-7,.,CASSSKGARGYEQYF,TGTGCCAGCAGTTCCAAAGGGGCCAGGGGCTACGAGCAGTACTTC
once,TRBV2,TRBJ2-3,.,CASRGDTQYF,TGTGCCAGCAGGGGCGATACGCAGTATTTT
.,TRBV7-2,TRBJ2-1,TRBD2,CASSAPGTSNEQFF,TGTGCCAGCAGCGCACCAGGGACTAGTAATGAGCAGTTCTTC
.,TRBV6-1,TRBJ2-7,.,CASNEQPYEQYF,TGTGCCAGCAACGAACAACCGTACGAGCAGTACTTC
.,TRBV27,TRBJ1-1,.,CASSYQRQMNTEAFF,TGTGCCAGCAGTTACCAGAGGCAGATGAACACTGAAGCTTTCTTT
.,TRBV4-1,TRBJ2-5,TRBD2,CASSQLAGGETQYF,TGCGCCAGCAGCCAACTAGCGGGTGGAGAGACCCAGTACTTC
.,TRBV7-2,TRBJ2-7,TRBD1,CASSLDRGSEQYF,TGTGCCAGCAGCTTAGACAGGGGAAGCGAGCAGTACTTC
.,TRBV29-1,TRBJ1-1,.,CSVDARGEAFF,TGCAGCGTTGACGCTCGGGGTGAAGCTTTCTTT
.,TRBV6-6,TRBJ2-1,.,CASSYSKGGGHNEQFF,TGTGCCAGCAGTTACTCGAAAGGGGGGGGCCACAATGAGCAGTTCTTC
.,TRBV5-1,TRBJ1-6,.,CASSLQDDSPLHF,TGCGCCAGCAGCTTACAGGACGATTCACCCCTCCACTTT
.,TRBV7-2,TRBJ1-4,.,CASSLLGQAREKLFF,TGTGCCAGCAGCTTATTGGGGCAGGCGAGGGAAAAACTGTTTTTT
.,TRBV14,TRBJ2-1,TRBD1,CASSQEVKVWGQKYNEQFF,TGTGCCAGCAGCCAAGAAGTTAAGGTCTGGGGACAGAAATACAATGAGCAGTTCTTC
.,TRBV4-1,TRBJ2-7,TRBD1,CASSQPQGKSRYEQYF,TGCGCCAGCAGCCAACCACAGGGGAAAAGCAGGTACGAGCAGTACTTC
.,TRBV18,TRBJ1-1,TRBD1,CASSPQGASLTEAFF,TGTGCCAGCTCCCCACAGGGGGCGAGTCTGACTGAAGCTTTCTTT
.,TRBV6-1,TRBJ2-5,TRBD1,CATKPGQGGETQYF,TGTGCCACCAAACCGGGACAGGGCGGGGAGACCCAGTACTTC
.,TRBV6-5,TRBJ2-3,TRBD1,CASRDRVTDTQYF,TGTGCCAGCAGGGACAGGGTCACAGATACGCAGTATTTT
few,TRBV12-5,TRBJ1-5,TRBD1,CASNPGGYQPQHF,TGTGCTAGTAACCCAGGGGGCTATCAGCCCCAGCATTTT
.,TRBV7-2,TRBJ1-1,TRBD1,CASSLDRGTEAFF,TGTGCCAGCAGCTTGGACAGGGGGACTGAAGCTTTCTTT
.,TRBV27,TRBJ2-7,TRBD2,CASSLGVSGGYEQYF,TGTGCCAGCAGTTTAGGGGTTAGCGGGGGCTACGAGCAGTACTTC
.,TRBV11-3,TRBJ1-6,TRBD1,CASSLEGRQGNSPLHF,TGTGCCAGCAGCTTAGAGGGAAGACAGGGGAATTCACCCCTCCACTTT
.,TRBV11-2,TRBJ1-2,TRBD1,CASSPLRGGPSAYGYTF,TGTGCCAGCAGCCCACTACGAGGGGGCCCCTCAGCCTATGGCTACACCTTC
.,TRBV6-5,TRBJ2-7,.,CASRASYEQYF,TGTGCCAGCAGGGCCTCCTACGAGCAGTACTTC
.,TRBV27,TRBJ1-6,.,CASSLLTHDSYNSPLHF,TGTGCCAGCAGTTTACTAACCCATGACTCCTATAATTCACCCCTCCACTTT